The next 22 T cell receptor beta chains were all read from a single sample in a study of Ad26.COV2.S vaccination and SARS-CoV-2 variants. Noted treatment: roughly 19 received Ad26.COV2.S at low or high dose, single or two shots; 5 received placebo; per-sample allocation not given. After the first vaccine or placebo injection, samples were drawn on day 63. This table comes from immunoSEQ multiplex PCR, and its TCRdb copy is limited to in-frame clones, with some not included. The top ten hold approximately 2.5% of the sample, which has roughly 500,000 clones, roughly nine tenths seen once. Sequencing was performed on peripheral blood, taken in a trial of Ad26.COV2.S vaccine versus placebo. The source is a person aged 18 to 65 who received the Ad26.COV2.S COVID-19 vaccine or a placebo.

The chain couples TRBV27 to TRBJ1-1, with D possibly TRBD1 on 5 matching bases. Per the germline V gene, CDR1 is MNHEY and CDR2 is SMNVEV (reference sequence). The CDR3 runs 14 residues. Trimming removed 3 bases at V and 4 bases at J, with 12 bases between. The CDR3 loop reads CASSLKQEGTEAFF. The CDR3 region has the DNA TGTGCCAGCAGTTTGAAACAGGAGGGCACTGAAGCTTTCTTT.

The chain uses TRBV19 and TRBJ1-2, with D possibly being TRBD1 (6 bases). The CDR3 sequence is 12 residues long. Trimming removed 5 bases at V and 7 bases at J, with 11 bases between. CDR1 is LNHDA and CDR2 is SQIVND in the germline V gene (reference sequence). The chain's CDR3 is CASSQGPSGYTF. The CDR3 nucleotides read TGTGCCAGTAGTCAGGGGCCGAGTGGCTACACCTTC. The complete variable domain, with remaining parts taken from reference TRBV19 and TRBJ1-2, reads DGGITQSPKYLFRKEGQNVTLSCEQNLNHDAMYWYRQDPGQGLRLIYYSQIVNDFQKGDIAEGYSVSREKKESFPLTVTSAQKNPTAFYLCASSQGPSGYTFGSGTRLTVV.

The chain carries TRBV5-1 and TRBJ2-3; D is ambiguous. Germline V CDR1 and CDR2: SGHRS, YFSETQ. The CDR3 loop spans 14 amino acids. Trimming removed 5 bases from V and 0 bases from J, with 10 bases in between. The CDR3 nucleotides are TGCGCCAGCAGTCTCCCTGGGAGCACAGATACGCAGTATTTT. Protein: CASSLPGSTDTQYF. The variable domain in full, with the rest retrieved from reference TRBV5-1 and TRBJ2-3, is KAGVTQTPRYLIKTRGQQVTLSCSPISGHRSVSWYQQTPGQGLQFLFEYFSETQRNKGNFPGRFSGRQFSNSRSEMNVSTLELGDSALYLCASSLPGSTDTQYFGPGTRLTVL.

Note on this clone: The same CDR3 is also encoded by other DNA sequences in this sample. The rearrangement uses TRBV5-1 and TRBJ1-1; 7 positions agree with TRBD1. The CDR3 loop spans 14 amino acids. Germline trimming cut 1 base from V and 3 bases from J; bases unmatched to any gene: 3. Germline loops: CDR1 SGHRS, CDR2 YFSETQ. Here the CDR3 reads CASSLSGGDTEAFF. CDR3 sequence (DNA): TGCGCCAGCAGCTTGTCAGGGGGTGACACTGAAGCTTTCTTT.

The chain uses TRBV3-1 (or the pseudogene TRBV3-2) and TRBJ2-5; D is unclear. Germline V gene sequence: CDR1 LGHDT, CDR2 YNNKEL (reference sequence). The CDR3 length is 14 residues. Trimming cost V 0 bases and J 7 bases, with 12 bases left between them. This chain's CDR3 is CASSQDPLYGTQYF. CDR3 nucleotide sequence: TGTGCCAGCAGCCAAGATCCCCTCTATGGGACCCAGTACTTC.

V and J are TRBV27 and TRBJ2-1; no clear D. V lost 7 bases to trimming and J lost 4 bases, with 14 bases between them. The CDR3 runs 14 residues. Germline V gives CDR1 MNHEY, CDR2 SMNVEV (reference sequence). In DNA form, the CDR3 reads TGTGCCAGCATGGAACCGTGGGGATACAATGAGCAGTTCTTC. Translated: CASMEPWGYNEQFF.

The V call is TRBV10-3, the J call TRBJ1-5; D is perhaps TRBD1 (5 bases). Between the trimmed V and J ends, which lost 0 bases and 7 bases, there was a span of 10 bases. The CDR3 totals 14 residues. Germline-derived CDR1 and CDR2 are ENHRY and SYGVKD. Here the CDR3 reads CAISESGPYQPQHF. The CDR3 bases are TGTGCCATCAGTGAGTCGGGGCCCTACCAGCCCCAGCATTTT.

CDR3 bases: TGTGCCACCAGCAGAGATTCTGGCCACATCACAGATACGCAGTATTTT. Translated, it gives CATSRDSGHITDTQYF. The chain has TRBV15 and TRBJ2-3, with D hard to call. Germline V gene data show CDR1 as LNHNV and CDR2 as YYDKDF (reference sequence). The CDR3 consists of 16 residues. The V end lost 0 bases, the J end lost 2 bases, and 12 bases lay between the germline ends.

The genes are TRBV29-1 and TRBJ1-2; D remains unclear. Germline CDR1 is SQVTM and CDR2 is ANQGSEA. CDR3 size: 16 residues. V lost 1 base and J 7 bases, leaving 22 bases between the germline ends. For the CDR3, the DNA is TGCAGCGTTGAAGTTCAATTTGGCGGGATAGGTGGTGGCTACACCTTC. This translates into CSVEVQFGGIGGGYTF.

The V and J genes are TRBV6-1 and TRBJ2-1; TRBD2 matches 9 bases. V trimming: 3 bases; J trimming: 3 bases; junction bases outside the gene matches: 3. The CDR3 is 15 amino acids. CDR1 MNHNS and CDR2 SASEGT come from the germline V gene. CDR3 region: CASSETSGHYNEQFF. CDR3 nucleotide sequence: TGTGCCAGCAGTGAGACTAGCGGCCACTACAATGAGCAGTTCTTC.

This rearrangement joins TRBV6-5 to TRBJ2-7; TRBD2 is a possible D gene (5 bases). The germline V gene has CDR1 MNHEY and CDR2 SVGAGI. V lost 2 bases to trimming and J lost 3 bases, with 11 bases between them. The CDR3 is 14 residues long. Here the CDR3 reads CASSYHSGSYEQYF. The CDR3 region has the DNA TGTGCCAGCAGTTACCATTCGGGGAGCTACGAGCAGTACTTC.

J is TRBJ1-6 and V is TRBV7-6, with 8 nucleotides matching TRBD1. The CDR3 consists of 16 residues. Germline trimming cut 1 base from V and 9 bases from J; bases unmatched to any gene: 8. The germline V gene has CDR1 SGHVS and CDR2 FNYEAQ. The CDR3 loop reads CASSLEGTGGFSPLHF. The CDR3 region has the DNA TGTGCCAGCAGCTTAGAGGGCACAGGGGGGTTTTCACCCCTCCACTTT.

This rearrangement joins TRBV25-1 to TRBJ2-3; possible D gene TRBD1, 5 bases. The germline V and J ends were trimmed by 0 bases and 0 bases, with 7 bases remaining between them. Germline CDR1 MGHDK, CDR2 SYGVNS. CDR3 length equals 15 residues. CDR3 loop: CASSEYGASTDTQYF. CDR3 coding DNA: TGTGCCAGCAGTGAATATGGGGCCAGCACAGATACGCAGTATTTT.

This chain links TRBV7-9 with TRBJ2-5, with a weak D call TRBD1 (6 bases). The germline V gene encodes CDR1 SEHNR and CDR2 FQNEAQ (reference sequence). This CDR3 is 15 amino acids long. Trimming cost V 5 bases and J 1 base, with 14 bases left between them. CDR3 sequence (DNA): TGTGCCAGCAGCCCCGGGACACACTTCCAAGAGACCCAGTACTTC. As protein: CASSPGTHFQETQYF. Variable domain in full (rest from reference TRBV7-9 and TRBJ2-5): DTGVSQNPRHKITKRGQNVTFRCDPISEHNRLYWYRQTLGQGPEFLTYFQNEAQLEKSRLLSDRFSAERPKGSFSTLEIQRTEQGDSAMYLCASSPGTHFQETQYFGPGTRLLVL.

This chain links TRBV4-2 with TRBJ1-2; no clear D gene. Per the germline V gene, CDR1 is LGHNA and CDR2 is YNFKEQ. V lost 1 base, J lost 0 bases, and 9 bases lay in between. The CDR3 loop spans 15 amino acids. The CDR3 DNA reads as TGTGCCAGCAGCCAAGCAGGTGACGCTAACTATGGCTACACCTTC. As protein: CASSQAGDANYGYTF.

This clone was seen a handful of times. This chain connects TRBV4-1 to TRBJ1-2; no reliable D call. In germline, CDR1 is MGHRA, CDR2 YSYEKL. There are 15 residues in the CDR3. Trimming stripped 0 bases from V and 4 bases from J, with 12 bases between. CDR3 protein: CASSQDMRIFYGYTF. The CDR3 DNA is TGCGCCAGCAGCCAAGATATGAGGATCTTCTATGGCTACACCTTC.

This clone was counted a few times. This chain joins TRBV15 and TRBJ2-7; D ambiguous. The CDR3 is 15 amino acids. Per germline, CDR1 LNHNV and CDR2 YYDKDF (reference sequence). V was trimmed by 8 bases and J by 4 bases, leaving 21 bases between them. The CDR3 here is CATSQSLPWAYEQYF. The CDR3 coding sequence is TGTGCCACCTCGCAGTCCCTACCCTGGGCTTACGAGCAGTACTTC.

The chain uses TRBV7-6 and TRBJ2-5; D not resolved. CDR1 and CDR2 (germline): SGHVS, FNYEAQ. V shed 1 base and J shed 2 bases, with 8 bases lying between them. The CDR3 contains 14 residues. CDR3 sequence: CASSLELIQETQYF. CDR3 sequence (DNA): TGTGCCAGCAGCTTAGAGCTAATTCAAGAGACCCAGTACTTC.

The count of this clone is one. In nucleotides, the CDR3 is TGTGCCAGCAGCTTAAGTCTCTACGAGCAGTACTTC. Translation: CASSLSLYEQYF. J is TRBJ2-7 and V is TRBV7-2; D gene uncertain. The CDR3 loop spans 12 amino acids. Germline V gene data show CDR1 as SGHTA and CDR2 as FQGNSA. With 2 bases removed from V and 3 bases from J, the gap between germline ends came to 5 bases.

The chain is built from TRBV5-1 and TRBJ2-7, with D uncertain. This CDR3 is built from 13 residues. Germline V gene sequence: CDR1 SGHRS, CDR2 YFSETQ. With 0 bases removed from V and 6 bases from J, the gap between germline ends came to 10 bases. The CDR3 region is CASSLERASEQYV. DNA of the CDR3: TGCGCCAGCAGCTTGGAAAGGGCAAGCGAGCAGTACGTC.

The chain carries TRBV12-3 or TRBV12-4 and TRBJ1-5; weak D call: TRBD1 (6 bases). This CDR3 has 13 amino acids. Trimming cost V 6 bases and J 6 bases, with 12 bases left between them. CDR3 residues: CASRNREGQPQHF. In DNA form, the CDR3 reads TGTGCCAGCAGAAACAGGGAGGGTCAGCCCCAGCATTTT.

The genes are TRBV7-8 and TRBJ2-1; 7 bases map to TRBD2. This CDR3 is built from 15 residues. Unmatched junction bases numbered 4, after V lost 1 base and J lost 4 bases. Looked up from germline, CDR1 is SGHVS and CDR2 is FQNEAQ. The chain's CDR3 is CASSLEAGIYNEQFF. CDR3 coding DNA: TGTGCCAGCAGCTTAGAAGCGGGAATTTACAATGAGCAGTTCTTC. Supplemented by reference TRBV7-8 and TRBJ2-1, the full variable domain reads GAGVSQSPRYKVAKRGQDVALRCDPISGHVSLFWYQQALGQGPEFLTYFQNEAQLDKSGLPSDRFFAERPEGSVSTLKIQRTQQEDSAVYLCASSLEAGIYNEQFFGPGTRLTVL.